This TCR beta chain is drawn from a study of PD-1 blockade in classical Hodgkin lymphoma. The CDR3 length is 17 residues. CDR1 and CDR2 (germline): MGHRA, YSYEKL. Trimming left V 0 bases short and J 8 bases short, with 22 bases between. Concerning this clone: The antigen is not known.

Sample time point: newly diagnosed, previously untreated cHL patient sample. The repertoire was sequenced with immunoSEQ multiplex PCR; TCRdb's copy has only in-frame clones and lacks some. The sample carries about 46,000 clones, roughly 88% recorded once. Study-level points and caveats: Reports indicated that newly diagnosed patients had lower baseline TCR diversity than healthy donors did.

The sequence was obtained from a human donor with classical Hodgkin lymphoma. The rearrangement joins TRBV4-1 to TRBJ1-2; TRBD1 might be the D (6 bases). The material sequenced was peripheral blood mononuclear cells (PBMCs). Here the CDR3 DNA reads TGCGCCAGCAGCCAAGATAGGGGGGGCGCGTGGAGGAGGGGCTACACCTTC. This sequence encodes CASSQDRGGAWRRGYTF.